Given below is one T cell receptor (beta chain) in context. The record originates from a study of blood T cell repertoires in COVID-19. TCRdb keeps only in-frame clones here, not all; method: immunoSEQ multiplex PCR. This sample has around 100,000 clones, with over 80% found just once. Losses at the gene ends were 5 bases for V and 4 bases for J; bases not matched to a gene: 8. The CDR3 spans 15 residues. In germline, CDR1 is SGHAT, CDR2 FQNNGV. The chain recombines TRBV11-2 with TRBJ2-1; 7 bases are a match to TRBD2. The receptor comes from an older woman with acute or convalescent COVID-19. Source material: peripheral blood. CDR3 DNA: TGTGCCAGCAGCCCCTCTAGCGGTATTTACAATGAGCAGTTCTTC. It translates to CASSPSSGIYNEQFF.